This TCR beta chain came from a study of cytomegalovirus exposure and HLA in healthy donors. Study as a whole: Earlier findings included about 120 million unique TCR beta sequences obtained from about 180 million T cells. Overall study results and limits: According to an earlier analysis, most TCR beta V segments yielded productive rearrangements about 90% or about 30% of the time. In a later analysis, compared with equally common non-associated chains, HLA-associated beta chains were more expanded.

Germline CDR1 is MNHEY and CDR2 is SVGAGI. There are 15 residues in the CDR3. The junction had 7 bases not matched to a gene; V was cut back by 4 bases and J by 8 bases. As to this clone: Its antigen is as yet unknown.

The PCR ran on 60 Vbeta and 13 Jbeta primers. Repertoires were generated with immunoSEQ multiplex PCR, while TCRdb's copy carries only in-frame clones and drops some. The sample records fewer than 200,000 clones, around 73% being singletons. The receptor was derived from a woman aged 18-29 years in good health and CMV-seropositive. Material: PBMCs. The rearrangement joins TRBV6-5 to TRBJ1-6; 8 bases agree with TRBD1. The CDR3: CASSLSTGGHSPLHF. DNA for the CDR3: TGTGCCAGCAGTTTGAGTACAGGGGGGCATTCACCCCTCCACTTT.